This T cell receptor (beta chain) was sequenced during a study of blood T cell repertoires in COVID-19. Per the germline V gene, CDR1 is SEHNR and CDR2 is FQNEAQ (reference sequence). The CDR3 loop spans 14 amino acids. V was pared by 5 bases and J by 8 bases, with 11 bases of the junction left unmatched. Assay used: immunoSEQ multiplex PCR; TCRdb lists only in-frame clones, some missing. The data hold roughly 150,000 clones, with 75% to 90% observed a single time. The receptor was derived from a man between 65 and 80 years old who had been exposed to COVID-19. V is TRBV7-9 and J is TRBJ1-1; 7 bases fit TRBD1. The specimen was PBMCs or T cells enriched from blood (not recorded which). CDR3: CASSDREFGSEAFF. CDR3 in DNA: TGTGCCAGCAGCGACAGGGAGTTTGGGTCGGAAGCTTTCTTT.